This T cell receptor (beta chain) was documented in a study of T cell repertoires in ileal Crohn's disease. Background on the study: About half received postoperative treatment, roughly twelve with thiopurines and some 19 anti-TNF. Study-wide results and limits: Compared with CD4 T cells, sorted CD8 cells carried more expanded clones.

Comments on this clone: Its antigen is unknown.

Germline V CDR1 and CDR2: MNHEY, SVGAGI. V was trimmed by 0 bases and J by 1 base, leaving 9 bases between them. The CDR3 is made up of 15 amino acids. Eligibility required adulthood, ileal or ileocolonic Crohn's disease and indicated ileocolonic resection. The repertoire was sequenced with immunoSEQ multiplex PCR; TCRdb's copy has only in-frame clones and lacks some. The data contain some 30,000 clones, about 81% of them seen just once; the ten biggest clones take up 5.5% to 6.5%. The rearrangement links TRBV6-5 to TRBJ1-1, with no clear D. The receptor's source is an adult with Crohn's disease. Sequencing was carried out using ileal tissue. CDR3 DNA: TGTGCCAGCAGTTACTCGCAGCGGGGGAACACTGAAGCTTTCTTT. Translated, it gives CASSYSQRGNTEAFF.